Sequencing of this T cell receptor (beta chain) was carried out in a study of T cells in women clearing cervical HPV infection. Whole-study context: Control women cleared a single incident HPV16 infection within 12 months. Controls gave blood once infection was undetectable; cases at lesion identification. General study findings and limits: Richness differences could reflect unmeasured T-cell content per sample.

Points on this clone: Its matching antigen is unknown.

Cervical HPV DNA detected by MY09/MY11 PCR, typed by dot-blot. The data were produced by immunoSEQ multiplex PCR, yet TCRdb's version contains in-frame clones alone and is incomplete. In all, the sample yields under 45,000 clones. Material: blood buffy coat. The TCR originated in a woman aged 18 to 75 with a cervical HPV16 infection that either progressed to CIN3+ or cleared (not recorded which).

Incomplete CDR3 DNA: TGTGCCAGCAGCGTTGGGGCTGCTAATGAAAAG. As protein: CASSVGAANEK. The CDR3, in full, reads CASSVGAANEKLFF. The chain has TRBV7-9 and TRBJ2-2; TRBD1 is a possible D gene (5 bases). Coverage ceases 3 residues before the CDR3 finishes, and the germline J gene fills in the end. This CDR3 comprises 14 residues. Germline V lookup: CDR1 SEHNR, CDR2 FQNEAQ (reference sequence). Variable domain in full (rest from reference TRBV7-9 and TRBJ2-2): DTGVSQNPRHKITKRGQNVTFRCDPISEHNRLYWYRQTLGQGPEFLTYFQNEAQLEKSRLLSDRFSAERPKGSFSTLEIQRTEQGDSAMYLCASSVGAANEKLFFGEGSRLTVL.